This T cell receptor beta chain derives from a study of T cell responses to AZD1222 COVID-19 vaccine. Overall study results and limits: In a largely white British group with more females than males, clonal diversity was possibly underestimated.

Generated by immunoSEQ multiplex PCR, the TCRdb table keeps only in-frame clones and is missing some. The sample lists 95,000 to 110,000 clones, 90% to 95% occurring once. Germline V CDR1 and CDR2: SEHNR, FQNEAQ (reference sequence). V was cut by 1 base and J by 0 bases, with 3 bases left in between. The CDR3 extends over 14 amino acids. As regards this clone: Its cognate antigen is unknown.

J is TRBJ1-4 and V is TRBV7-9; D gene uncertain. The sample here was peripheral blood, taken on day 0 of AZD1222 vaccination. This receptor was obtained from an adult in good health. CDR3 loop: CASSLVPTNEKLFF. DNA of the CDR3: TGTGCCAGCAGCTTAGTACCAACTAATGAAAAACTGTTTTTT.